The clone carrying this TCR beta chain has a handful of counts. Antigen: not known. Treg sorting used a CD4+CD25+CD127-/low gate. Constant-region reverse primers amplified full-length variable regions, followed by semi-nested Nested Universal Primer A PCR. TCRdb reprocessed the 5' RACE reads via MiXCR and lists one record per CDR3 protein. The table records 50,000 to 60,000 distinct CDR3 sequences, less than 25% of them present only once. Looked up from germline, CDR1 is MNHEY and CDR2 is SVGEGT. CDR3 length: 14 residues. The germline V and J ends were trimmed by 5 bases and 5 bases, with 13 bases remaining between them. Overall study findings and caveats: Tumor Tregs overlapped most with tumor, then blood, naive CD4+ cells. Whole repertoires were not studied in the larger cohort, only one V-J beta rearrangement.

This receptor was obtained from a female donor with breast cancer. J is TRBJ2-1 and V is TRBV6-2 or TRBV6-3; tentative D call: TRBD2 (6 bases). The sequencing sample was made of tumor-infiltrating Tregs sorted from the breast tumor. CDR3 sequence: CASSLSGGNNEQFF. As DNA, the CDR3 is TGTGCCAGCAGTCTTAGCGGAGGAAACAATGAGCAGTTCTTC.